This TCR beta chain was captured by sequencing in a study of T cell repertoires in cytomegalovirus infection. In this sample, this clonotype turned up many times. Its antigen remains unknown. A single record per CDR3 protein comes from TCRdb applying MiXCR to the reads. Here the sample spans approximately 770,000 distinct CDR3 sequences, 25% to 35% being singletons. The material was cultured CD8+ T cells from PBMCs, obtained from culture after CMV antigen stimulation. The receptor was isolated from a human donor in good health (CMV status not recorded). Some clones in this sample may be carry-over from other donors' samples.

The CDR3 here is CASSLGRTGAPGEQFF. As DNA, the CDR3 is TGTGCCAGCAGCTTAGGGAGGACAGGGGCACCCGGTGAGCAGTTCTTC. V gene TRBV7-6 combines with J gene TRBJ2-1; TRBD1 matches 9 bases. This CDR3 spans 16 amino acids. The J segment lost 9 bases and the V segment lost 1 base, leaving 10 bases of the junction unmatched. Per the germline V gene, CDR1 is SGHVS and CDR2 is FNYEAQ. Together with reference TRBV7-6 and TRBJ2-1, the CDR3 gives the full variable domain: GAGVSQSPRYKVTKRGQDVALRCDPISGHVSLYWYRQALGQGPEFLTYFNYEAQQDKSGLPNDRFSAERPEGSISTLTIQRTEQRDSAMYRCASSLGRTGAPGEQFFGPGTRLTVL.